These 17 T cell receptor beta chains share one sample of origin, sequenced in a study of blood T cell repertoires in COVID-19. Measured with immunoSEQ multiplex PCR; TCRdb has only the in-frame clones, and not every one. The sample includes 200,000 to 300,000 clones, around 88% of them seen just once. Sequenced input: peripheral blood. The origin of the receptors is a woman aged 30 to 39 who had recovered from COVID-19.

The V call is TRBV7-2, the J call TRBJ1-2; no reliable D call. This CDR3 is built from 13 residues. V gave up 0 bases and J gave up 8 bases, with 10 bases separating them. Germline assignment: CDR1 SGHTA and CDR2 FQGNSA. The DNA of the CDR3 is TGTGCCAGCAGCTTAGCCGGGGTGGGAGGCTACACCTTC. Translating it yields CASSLAGVGGYTF.

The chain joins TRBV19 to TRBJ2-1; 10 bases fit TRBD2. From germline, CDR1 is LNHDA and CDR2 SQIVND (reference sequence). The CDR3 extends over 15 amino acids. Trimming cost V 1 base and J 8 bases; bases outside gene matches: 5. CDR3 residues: CASSIVSSGGYEQFF. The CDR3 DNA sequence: TGTGCCAGTAGTATAGTGTCTAGCGGGGGATATGAGCAGTTCTTC.

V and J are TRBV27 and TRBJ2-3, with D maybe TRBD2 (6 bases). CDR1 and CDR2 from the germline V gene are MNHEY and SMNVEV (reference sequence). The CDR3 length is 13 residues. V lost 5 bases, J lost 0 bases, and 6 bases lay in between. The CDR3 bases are TGTGCCAGCAGTAGCGGGAGCACAGATACGCAGTATTTT. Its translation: CASSSGSTDTQYF.

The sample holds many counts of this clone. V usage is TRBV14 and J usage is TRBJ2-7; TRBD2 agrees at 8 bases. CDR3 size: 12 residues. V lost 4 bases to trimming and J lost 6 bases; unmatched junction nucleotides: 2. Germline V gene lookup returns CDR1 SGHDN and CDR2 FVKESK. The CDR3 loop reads CASSPGGSEQYF. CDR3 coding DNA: TGTGCCAGCAGCCCGGGGGGGAGCGAGCAGTACTTC.

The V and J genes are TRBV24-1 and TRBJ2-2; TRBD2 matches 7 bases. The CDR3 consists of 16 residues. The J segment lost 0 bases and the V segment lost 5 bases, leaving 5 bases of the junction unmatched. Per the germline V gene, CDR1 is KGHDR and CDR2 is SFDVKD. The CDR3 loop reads CATSGGRATNTGELFF. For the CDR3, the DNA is TGTGCCACCAGTGGGGGGAGGGCTACGAACACCGGGGAGCTGTTTTTT.

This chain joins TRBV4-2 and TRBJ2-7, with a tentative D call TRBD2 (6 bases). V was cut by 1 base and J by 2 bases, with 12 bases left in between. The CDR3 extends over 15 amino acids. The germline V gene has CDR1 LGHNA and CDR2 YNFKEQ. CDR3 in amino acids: CASSQGTTLTYEQYF. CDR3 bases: TGTGCCAGCAGCCAAGGGACTACCCTAACCTACGAGCAGTACTTC.

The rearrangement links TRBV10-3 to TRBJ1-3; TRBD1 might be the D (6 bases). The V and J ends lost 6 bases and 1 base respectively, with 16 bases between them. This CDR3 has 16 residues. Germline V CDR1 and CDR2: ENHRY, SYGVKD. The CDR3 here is CAIRPGGEGSGNTIYF. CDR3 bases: TGTGCCATCAGGCCGGGGGGCGAGGGGTCTGGAAACACCATATATTTT.

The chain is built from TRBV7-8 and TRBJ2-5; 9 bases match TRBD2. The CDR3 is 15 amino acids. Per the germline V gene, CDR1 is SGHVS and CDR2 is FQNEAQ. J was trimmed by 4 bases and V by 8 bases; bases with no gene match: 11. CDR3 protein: CASRFGGGASETQYF. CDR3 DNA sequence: TGTGCCAGCCGTTTCGGCGGGGGGGCATCAGAGACCCAGTACTTC.

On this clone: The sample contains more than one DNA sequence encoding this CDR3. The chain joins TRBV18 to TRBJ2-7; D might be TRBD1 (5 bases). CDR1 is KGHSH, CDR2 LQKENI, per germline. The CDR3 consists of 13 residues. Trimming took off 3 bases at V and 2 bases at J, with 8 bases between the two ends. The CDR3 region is CASSPGQTYEQYF. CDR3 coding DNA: TGTGCCAGCTCACCGGGGCAGACCTACGAGCAGTACTTC. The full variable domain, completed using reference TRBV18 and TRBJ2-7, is NAGVMQNPRHLVRRRGQEARLRCSPMKGHSHVYWYRQLPEEGLKFMVYLQKENIIDESGMPKERFSAEFPKEGPSILRIQQVVRGDSAAYFCASSPGQTYEQYFGPGTRLTVT.

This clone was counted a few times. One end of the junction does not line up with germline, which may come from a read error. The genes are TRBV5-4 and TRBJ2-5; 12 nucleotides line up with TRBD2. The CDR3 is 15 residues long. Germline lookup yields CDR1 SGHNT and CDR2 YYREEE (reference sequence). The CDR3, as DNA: TGTGCCAGCAGCTTGGCTGGACTAGCGGGACCCCCGCCACACTTC. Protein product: CASSLAGLAGPPPHF.

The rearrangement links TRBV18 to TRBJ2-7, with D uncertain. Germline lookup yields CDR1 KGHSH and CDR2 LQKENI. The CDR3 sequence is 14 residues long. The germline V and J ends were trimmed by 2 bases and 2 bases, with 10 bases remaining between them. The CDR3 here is CASSPGQRPYEQYF. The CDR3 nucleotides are TGTGCCAGCTCACCAGGGCAGAGACCCTACGAGCAGTACTTC. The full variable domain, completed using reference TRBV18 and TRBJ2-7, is NAGVMQNPRHLVRRRGQEARLRCSPMKGHSHVYWYRQLPEEGLKFMVYLQKENIIDESGMPKERFSAEFPKEGPSILRIQQVVRGDSAAYFCASSPGQRPYEQYFGPGTRLTVT.

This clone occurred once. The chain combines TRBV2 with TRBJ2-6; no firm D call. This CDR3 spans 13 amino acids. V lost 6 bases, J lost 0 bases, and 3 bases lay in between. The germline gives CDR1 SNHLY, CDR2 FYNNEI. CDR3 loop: CASRSSGANVLTF. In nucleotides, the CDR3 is TGTGCCAGCAGGAGCTCTGGGGCCAACGTCCTGACTTTC.

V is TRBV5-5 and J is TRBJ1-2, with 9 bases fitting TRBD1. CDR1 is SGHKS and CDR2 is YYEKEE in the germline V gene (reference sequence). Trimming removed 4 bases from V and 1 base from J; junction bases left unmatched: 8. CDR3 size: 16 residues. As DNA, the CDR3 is TGTGCCAGCAGCGCCGCCGGGACAGGGTTTAACTATGGCTACACCTTC. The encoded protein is CASSAAGTGFNYGYTF.

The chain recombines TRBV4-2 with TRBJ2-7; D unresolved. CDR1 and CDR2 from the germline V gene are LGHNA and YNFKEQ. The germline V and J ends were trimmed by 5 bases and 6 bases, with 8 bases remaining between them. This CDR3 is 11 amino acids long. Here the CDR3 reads CASSSTAEQYF. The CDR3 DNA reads TGTGCCAGCAGCTCCACAGCCGAGCAGTACTTC.

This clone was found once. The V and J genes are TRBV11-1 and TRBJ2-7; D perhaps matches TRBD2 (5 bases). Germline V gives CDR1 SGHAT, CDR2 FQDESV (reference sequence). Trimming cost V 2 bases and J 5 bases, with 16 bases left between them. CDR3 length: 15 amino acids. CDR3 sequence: CASSLLRSVGNEQYF. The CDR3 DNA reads TGTGCCAGCAGCTTACTACGGAGTGTCGGGAACGAGCAGTACTTC.

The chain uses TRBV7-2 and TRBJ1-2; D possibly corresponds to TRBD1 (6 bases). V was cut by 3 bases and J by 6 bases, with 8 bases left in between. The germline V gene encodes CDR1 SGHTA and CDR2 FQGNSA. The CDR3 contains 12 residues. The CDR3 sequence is CASSFTGHGYTF. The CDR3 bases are TGTGCCAGCAGCTTTACAGGGCATGGCTACACCTTC. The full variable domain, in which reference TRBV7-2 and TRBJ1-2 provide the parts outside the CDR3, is GAGVSQSPSNKVTEKGKDVELRCDPISGHTALYWYRQSLGQGLEFLIYFQGNSAPDKSGLPSDRFSAERTGGSVSTLTIQRTQQEDSAVYLCASSFTGHGYTFGSGTRLTVV.

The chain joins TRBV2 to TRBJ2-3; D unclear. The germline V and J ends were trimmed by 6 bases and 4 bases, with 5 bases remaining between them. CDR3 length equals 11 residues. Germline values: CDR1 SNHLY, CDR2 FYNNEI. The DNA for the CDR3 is TGTGCCAGCAGCCTAGCAGATACGCAGTATTTT. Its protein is CASSLADTQYF. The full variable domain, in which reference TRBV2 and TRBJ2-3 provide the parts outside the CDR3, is EPEVTQTPSHQVTQMGQEVILRCVPISNHLYFYWYRQILGQKVEFLVSFYNNEISEKSEIFDDQFSVERPDGSNFTLKIRSTKLEDSAMYFCASSLADTQYFGPGTRLTVL.